A single sample gave rise to the 15 T cell receptor beta chains below, sequenced in a study of CD8+ T cells in alopecia areata. As to treatment: oral pan-JAK inhibitor, 5-10 mg twice daily. Extraction and reverse transcription of RNA yielded cDNA as the sequencing template. Sequencing used immunoSEQ multiplex PCR; TCRdb keeps in-frame clones, though not all of them. The table has roughly 60,000 clones, just over 45% seen once. Source: CD8+ T cells sorted from blood, taken at approximately week 37, from a patient treated with tofacitinib. These receptor sequences come from a human donor with alopecia areata.

The V gene is TRBV2, the J gene TRBJ2-7; perhaps D is TRBD1 or TRBD2 (5 bases each). The CDR3 extends over 12 amino acids. Germline assignment: CDR1 SNHLY and CDR2 FYNNEI. V dropped 10 bases and J dropped 7 bases, with 17 bases sitting between them. This chain's CDR3 is CATGASRGEQYF. The CDR3 DNA sequence: TGTGCCACCGGGGCTTCGCGTGGGGAGCAGTACTTC.

The genes are TRBV4-1 and TRBJ2-1; 10 nucleotides align to TRBD1. This CDR3 is 16 amino acids long. In germline, CDR1 is MGHRA, CDR2 YSYEKL. Trimming took 5 bases from V and 8 from J; bases not matched to a gene: 12. CDR3 amino acids: CASSKYQGQGLDEQFF. The CDR3 DNA reads as TGCGCCAGCAGCAAATACCAGGGACAGGGGCTCGATGAGCAGTTCTTC.

This clone appeared a few times. This specimen includes other DNA sequences encoding the same CDR3. V and J are TRBV30 and TRBJ2-7; TRBD1 matches at 8 bases. The trim removed 0 bases at V and 2 bases at J, leaving 3 bases unmatched. The CDR3 contains 14 residues. Germline CDR1 and CDR2: GTSNPN and SVGIG (reference sequence). This CDR3 reads CAWSVGTGAYEQYF. The CDR3 nucleotides read TGTGCCTGGAGTGTGGGGACAGGTGCCTACGAGCAGTACTTC.

This clone was picked up a small number of times. The V and J genes are TRBV5-1 and TRBJ2-1; the match to TRBD2 covers 11 bases. The trim removed 2 bases at V and 4 bases at J, leaving 2 bases unmatched. CDR1 and CDR2 (germline): SGHRS, YFSETQ. The CDR3 extends over 15 amino acids. The CDR3 nucleotides read TGCGCCAGCAGCTTTACTAGCGGGAGTTACAATGAGCAGTTCTTC. Its translation: CASSFTSGSYNEQFF.

This clone has a handful of counts. The chain has TRBV4-3 and TRBJ2-2, with 12 positions matching TRBD2. The CDR3 has 15 amino acids. The germline gives CDR1 LGHNA, CDR2 YSLEER. V shed 5 bases, J shed 4 bases, and the junction held 2 bases outside the gene matches. The CDR3 region is CASSTLAGGTGELFF. The CDR3 DNA reads as TGCGCCAGCAGCACACTAGCGGGAGGCACCGGGGAGCTGTTTTTT.

The chain carries TRBV6-1 and TRBJ2-1, with TRBD2 matching over 8 bases. The CDR3 runs 19 residues. V lost 3 bases and J lost 1; bases outside the gene matches: 14. CDR1 and CDR2 (germline): MNHNS, SASEGT. CDR3 sequence (DNA): TGTGCCAGCAGTGAGTGGGGTGGGAGAGCGGGGGAGTCCTACAATGAGCAGTTCTTC. Amino acid sequence: CASSEWGGRAGESYNEQFF.

The chain carries TRBV10-3 and TRBJ2-7; 11 positions match TRBD1. The CDR3 loop spans 14 amino acids. Germline V gene sequence: CDR1 ENHRY, CDR2 SYGVKD. V lost 3 bases and J lost 3; bases outside the gene matches: 1. DNA of the CDR3: TGTGCCATCAGTGACGGGACAGGGGGCTACGAGCAGTACTTC. Its translation is CAISDGTGGYEQYF.

The CDR3 reads CSVRGRGLGYGYTF. DNA of the CDR3: TGCAGCGTTAGGGGCAGGGGGCTTGGGTATGGCTACACCTTC. The chain joins TRBV29-1 to TRBJ1-2; 8 nucleotides match TRBD1. The CDR3 has 14 residues. With V trimmed by 5 bases and J by 5 bases, 10 bases remained unmatched. Germline CDR1 reads SQVTM; CDR2 reads ANQGSEA.

The J gene is TRBJ1-2, the V gene TRBV23-1; D is ambiguous. TRBV23-1 is annotated as an ORF whose role is uncertain. CDR3 size: 13 residues. The V gene lost 3 bases and the J gene lost 3 bases, with 8 bases spanning the gap. CDR3 protein: CASSHGQDYGYTF. The CDR3 bases are TGCGCCAGCAGTCATGGGCAAGACTATGGCTACACCTTC.

The V and J genes are TRBV29-1 and TRBJ2-1, with 10 bases that match TRBD1. The trim removed 6 bases at V and 9 bases at J, leaving 5 bases unmatched. This CDR3 comprises 12 residues. Germline CDR1 and CDR2: SQVTM and ANQGSEA. CDR3 amino acids: CSVPDRGGEQFF. The CDR3 DNA reads TGCAGCGTACCGGACAGGGGGGGTGAGCAGTTCTTC.

The V and J genes are TRBV4-1 and TRBJ2-3, with a weak D call TRBD2 (6 bases). The ends were cut back, 0 bases at V and 6 bases at J, with 16 bases in the middle. This CDR3 spans 16 amino acids. Germline-derived CDR1 and CDR2 are MGHRA and YSYEKL. DNA of the CDR3: TGCGCCAGCAGCCAAGAGGCTGGGGGGTTGGGGGATACGCAGTATTTT. It is translated as CASSQEAGGLGDTQYF.

This rearrangement joins TRBV11-2 to TRBJ2-5, with 7 bases fitting TRBD2. Germline CDR1 reads SGHAT; CDR2 reads FQNNGV. With V trimmed by 1 base and J by 4 bases, 6 bases remained unmatched. The length of the CDR3 is 15 residues. This CDR3 reads CASSLGGGRRETQYF. CDR3 in DNA: TGTGCCAGCAGCTTAGGAGGCGGGAGAAGAGAGACCCAGTACTTC.

The chain combines TRBV4-3 with TRBJ2-2, with a weak D call TRBD1 (6 bases). The V and J ends lost 2 bases and 7 bases respectively, with 8 bases between them. This CDR3 has 13 residues. From germline, CDR1 is LGHNA and CDR2 YSLEER. The CDR3 DNA is TGCGCCAGCAGCCAAAACAGGGTCGGGGAGCTGTTTTTT. Amino acids: CASSQNRVGELFF.

This clone was counted only a few times. This rearrangement joins TRBV7-2 to TRBJ1-5; 11 bases are shared with TRBD1. The CDR3 has 15 amino acids. Trimming cost V 4 bases and J 7 bases; bases outside gene matches: 6. Germline V CDR1 and CDR2: SGHTA, FQGNSA. The DNA of the CDR3 is TGTGCCAGCAGCTCCATCGGGACAGGGGGGCAGCCCCAGCATTTT. Translation gives CASSSIGTGGQPQHF.

This clone was seen a handful of times. This chain links TRBV7-9 with TRBJ1-2; D remains ambiguous. Per germline, CDR1 SEHNR and CDR2 FQNEAQ (reference sequence). V was shortened by 4 bases and J by 8 bases, with 14 bases between the two germline ends. The CDR3 is 13 residues long. CDR3 in amino acids: CASSSLVRRGYTF. For the CDR3, the DNA is TGTGCCAGCAGCTCCCTGGTCCGGAGGGGCTACACCTTC.